The source of this TCR beta chain is a study of vaccination and CD4 T cells after COVID-19. Study-wide context: Four females and six males made up the convalescents, two of whom were Hispanic. Post-vaccination samples were procured at a median of around 79 days following dose two (range 14 to 241). The post-COVID samples were taken a median approximately 95 days after diagnosis, anywhere from 35 to 161.

A word on this clonotype: Its specificity is not known.

Study results and limitations: In median terms, SARS-CoV-2-reactive clonotypes went from about 20 to 38, a nonsignificant rise.

The CDR3 loop spans 17 amino acids. The V and J ends lost 0 bases and 2 bases, in that order; junction bases with no gene match: 7. The germline V gene has CDR1 SGHTA and CDR2 FQGNSA. Sequence data for DNA of cultured CD4+ T cells were generated by the Oncomine TCR Beta short-read assay. TCRdb re-derived calls from the PCR reads in MiXCR, one entry per CDR3 protein. The sample lists roughly 4,200 distinct CDR3 sequences; just over 45% were seen once. Documented treatment: approximately nine-day PBMC culture with coronavirus spike peptide pools or control peptides (ViraFEST assay). The sequence was collected from a human donor who had recovered from COVID-19. Sequences were obtained from CD4+ T cells from blood, cultured in vitro. The chain has TRBV7-2 and TRBJ1-2, with 9 bases fitting TRBD1. Here the CDR3 DNA reads TGTGCCAGCAGCTTAGCGCTCGACGGGACAGGGAACTATGGCTACACCTTC. As protein: CASSLALDGTGNYGYTF.